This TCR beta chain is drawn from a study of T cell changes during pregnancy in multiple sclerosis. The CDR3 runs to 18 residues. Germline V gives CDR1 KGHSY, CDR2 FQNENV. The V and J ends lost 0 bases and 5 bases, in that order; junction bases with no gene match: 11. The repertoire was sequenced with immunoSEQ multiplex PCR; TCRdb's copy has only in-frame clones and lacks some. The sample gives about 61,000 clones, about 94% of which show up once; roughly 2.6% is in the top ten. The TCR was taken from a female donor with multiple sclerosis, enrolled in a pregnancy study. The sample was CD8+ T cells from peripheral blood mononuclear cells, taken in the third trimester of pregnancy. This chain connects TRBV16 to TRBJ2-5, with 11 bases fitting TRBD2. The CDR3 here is CASSQSAGLAAIRETQYF. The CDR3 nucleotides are TGTGCCAGCAGCCAATCAGCGGGACTAGCGGCCATACGGGAGACCCAGTACTTC.